What follows are 18 T cell receptor beta chains derived from one specimen sequenced in a study of preoperative IRX-2 immunotherapy in early breast cancer. Method: immunoSEQ multiplex PCR; TCRdb's copy keeps in-frame clones and lacks some. The sample lists 9,500 to 14,000 clones, roughly 80% occurring once. The treatment here: preoperative locoregional IRX-2 cytokine immunotherapy. The source material was lymph node tissue, sampled before IRX-2 immunotherapy. The receptor set was obtained from a human donor with breast cancer.

This clone was seen only once. The chain recombines TRBV6-8 with TRBJ1-1; the match to TRBD1 covers 10 bases. The CDR3 contains 15 residues. Unmatched junction bases numbered 8, after V lost 6 bases and J lost 4 bases. Germline V gene sequence: CDR1 MNHGY, CDR2 SAAAGT. The CDR3 DNA follows: TGTGCCAGCAGGCCTGACAGGGGGCAGAGCACTGAAGCTTTCTTT. The encoded protein is CASRPDRGQSTEAFF.

CDR3 in DNA: TGTGCCAGCAGTTGGAACGGGGTCGGGAATGAGCAGTTCTTC. It translates to CASSWNGVGNEQFF. The rearrangement links TRBV7-4 to TRBJ2-1; the D gene is possibly TRBD2 (5 bases). Germline V gene lookup returns CDR1 SGHVT and CDR2 SQSDAQ. V shed 6 bases and J shed 7 bases, with 16 bases lying between them. This CDR3 spans 14 amino acids.

This rearrangement joins TRBV30 to TRBJ2-5; possibly TRBD1 for D (6 bases). Germline V gene data show CDR1 as GTSNPN and CDR2 as SVGIG (reference sequence). The CDR3 contains 13 residues. The V end was cut by 2 bases, the J end by 2 bases, with 9 bases between. CDR3 in amino acids: CAWSRTEQETQYF. DNA for the CDR3: TGTGCCTGGAGTCGGACAGAGCAAGAGACCCAGTACTTC.

The chain recombines TRBV18 with TRBJ2-6; 12 nucleotides agree with TRBD2. This CDR3 is 19 amino acids long. Germline assignment: CDR1 KGHSH and CDR2 LQKENI. Losses at the gene ends were 6 bases for V and 0 bases for J; bases not matched to a gene: 9. For the CDR3, the DNA is TGTGCCAGCTCCCCCCAAAGGACTAGCGGGACCTCTGGGGCCAACGTCCTGACTTTC. Encoded protein: CASSPQRTSGTSGANVLTF.

This rearrangement joins TRBV6-9 to TRBJ1-5, with 7 bases that match TRBD1. The V gene's germline CDR1 is MNHGY and CDR2 SVAAGI. Unmatched junction bases numbered 8, after V lost 7 bases and J lost 2 bases. The CDR3 spans 15 residues. The DNA for the CDR3 is TGTGCCAGCACCCCGGACAGGTCGGGCAATCAGCCCCAGCATTTT. It encodes CASTPDRSGNQPQHF.

Details on this clone: Germline and junction disagree at one end, which may indicate a read error. The rearrangement links TRBV6-4 to TRBJ2-7; perhaps TRBD2 as D (5 bases). The CDR3 loop spans 16 amino acids. Per the germline V gene, CDR1 is MRHNA and CDR2 is SNTAGT. The CDR3 DNA is TGTGCCATCAGTGAGTTACGACCGAGAGCGGTCTACGAGCAGTACTTC. Its protein is CAISELRPRAVYEQYF.

The chain links TRBV10-2 to TRBJ2-5; D might be TRBD2 (6 bases). The CDR3 sequence is 12 residues long. V was clipped by 5 bases and J by 6 bases, with 10 bases between them. Germline V gene sequence: CDR1 WSHSY, CDR2 SAAADI. CDR3 in DNA: TGCGCCAGCAGTCCGGGAGAGAAGACCCAGTACTTC. Encoded protein: CASSPGEKTQYF.

This clone was detected only a few times. The chain links TRBV6-8 to TRBJ1-1; tentatively, D is TRBD1 (6 bases). Per the germline V gene, CDR1 is MNHGY and CDR2 is SAAAGT. The CDR3 totals 12 residues. Trimming left V 5 bases short and J 8 bases short, with 12 bases between. The CDR3 DNA follows: TGTGCCAGCAGTCATGCGACAGGAGAAGCTTTCTTT. This encodes CASSHATGEAFF.

V gene TRBV5-1 combines with J gene TRBJ1-3, with D possibly being TRBD1 (6 bases). The CDR3 covers 16 residues. The germline CDR1 and CDR2 sequences are SGHRS and YFSETQ. Between the trimmed V and J ends, which lost 5 bases and 0 bases, there was a span of 15 bases. The CDR3 loop is CASRETGPTSGNTIYF. CDR3 DNA sequence: TGCGCCAGCAGGGAGACAGGCCCTACCTCTGGAAACACCATATATTTT.

This clone appeared a single time. The chain employs TRBV7-7 and TRBJ2-1, with 11 bases fitting TRBD2. The CDR3 totals 20 residues. Germline CDR1 SSHAT, CDR2 FNYEAQ (reference sequence). Unmatched junction bases numbered 19, after V lost 5 bases and J lost 4 bases. CDR3 DNA sequence: TGTGCCAGCAGCCATGACCGCGGCTTCCTAGCGGGAGGAAGGTACAATGAGCAGTTCTTC. Translation: CASSHDRGFLAGGRYNEQFF.

The rearrangement uses TRBV5-1 and TRBJ2-1, with 10 bases lining up with TRBD1. CDR3 length: 16 residues. Germline V CDR1 and CDR2: SGHRS, YFSETQ. Unmatched junction bases numbered 7, after V lost 4 bases and J lost 3 bases. CDR3 in amino acids: CASSEQTGGLYNEQFF. CDR3 DNA sequence: TGCGCCAGCAGCGAACAGACAGGGGGCCTCTACAATGAGCAGTTCTTC.

The genes are TRBV22-1 and TRBJ2-3; the table assigns TRBD2, which was not confirmed against the DNA. TRBV22-1 is deemed a pseudogene. This CDR3 has 17 amino acids. The CDR3 DNA reads TGTGCCAGCAGCGTAGCTCAAGGACTAGACCTCGCAGATACGCAGTATTTT. This sequence encodes CASSVAQGLDLADTQYF.

The rearrangement links TRBV11-3 to TRBJ1-4; D possibly corresponds to TRBD1 (5 bases). CDR1 is SGHNT, CDR2 YENEEA, per germline. The CDR3 runs to 15 residues. V was clipped by 3 bases and J by 5 bases, with 13 bases between them. The CDR3: CASSLKGRRNEKLFF. As DNA, the CDR3 is TGTGCCAGCAGCTTGAAGGGGCGGAGGAATGAAAAACTGTTTTTT.

The rearrangement joins TRBV6-8 to TRBJ2-7, with D hard to call. Germline-derived CDR1 and CDR2 are MNHGY and SAAAGT. V dropped 5 bases and J dropped 0 bases, with 11 bases sitting between them. This CDR3 has 14 residues. This CDR3 reads CASSPSWSSYEQYF. In nucleotides, the CDR3 is TGTGCCAGCAGTCCCTCGTGGAGCTCCTACGAGCAGTACTTC.

J is TRBJ2-7 and V is TRBV2; a weak D match, TRBD2 (5 bases). V was trimmed by 5 bases and J by 2 bases, leaving 10 bases between them. Germline V gene lookup returns CDR1 SNHLY and CDR2 FYNNEI. This CDR3 comprises 13 residues. CDR3 in amino acids: CASSSDGTYEQYF. CDR3 in DNA: TGTGCCAGCAGTTCGGACGGGACCTACGAGCAGTACTTC.

V usage is TRBV7-6 and J usage is TRBJ2-2; 13 positions match TRBD2. Germline V lookup: CDR1 SGHVS, CDR2 FNYEAQ. After removal of 5 bases from V and 2 bases from J, the junction contained 5 bases not matched to a gene. The CDR3 is made up of 17 amino acids. This CDR3 reads CASSIGLAGVNTGELFF. The CDR3 DNA sequence: TGTGCCAGCAGCATAGGACTAGCGGGGGTAAACACCGGGGAGCTGTTTTTT.

This chain joins TRBV5-1 and TRBJ2-2, with D maybe TRBD2 (5 bases). The CDR3 loop spans 16 amino acids. V lost 1 base and J 3 bases, leaving 13 bases between the germline ends. Germline loops: CDR1 SGHRS, CDR2 YFSETQ. The CDR3 sequence: CASSLIGGSYTGELFF. In DNA form, the CDR3 reads TGCGCCAGCAGCTTGATCGGCGGGTCCTACACCGGGGAGCTGTTTTTT.

The chain recombines TRBV1 with TRBJ2-5; the D call TRBD1 from the table was never checked on the DNA. TRBV1 is deemed a pseudogene. The CDR3 contains 13 residues. CDR3 nucleotide sequence: TGCACCAGCAGAATGGGCCTCCAAGAGACCCAGTACTTC. Amino acids: CTSRMGLQETQYF.